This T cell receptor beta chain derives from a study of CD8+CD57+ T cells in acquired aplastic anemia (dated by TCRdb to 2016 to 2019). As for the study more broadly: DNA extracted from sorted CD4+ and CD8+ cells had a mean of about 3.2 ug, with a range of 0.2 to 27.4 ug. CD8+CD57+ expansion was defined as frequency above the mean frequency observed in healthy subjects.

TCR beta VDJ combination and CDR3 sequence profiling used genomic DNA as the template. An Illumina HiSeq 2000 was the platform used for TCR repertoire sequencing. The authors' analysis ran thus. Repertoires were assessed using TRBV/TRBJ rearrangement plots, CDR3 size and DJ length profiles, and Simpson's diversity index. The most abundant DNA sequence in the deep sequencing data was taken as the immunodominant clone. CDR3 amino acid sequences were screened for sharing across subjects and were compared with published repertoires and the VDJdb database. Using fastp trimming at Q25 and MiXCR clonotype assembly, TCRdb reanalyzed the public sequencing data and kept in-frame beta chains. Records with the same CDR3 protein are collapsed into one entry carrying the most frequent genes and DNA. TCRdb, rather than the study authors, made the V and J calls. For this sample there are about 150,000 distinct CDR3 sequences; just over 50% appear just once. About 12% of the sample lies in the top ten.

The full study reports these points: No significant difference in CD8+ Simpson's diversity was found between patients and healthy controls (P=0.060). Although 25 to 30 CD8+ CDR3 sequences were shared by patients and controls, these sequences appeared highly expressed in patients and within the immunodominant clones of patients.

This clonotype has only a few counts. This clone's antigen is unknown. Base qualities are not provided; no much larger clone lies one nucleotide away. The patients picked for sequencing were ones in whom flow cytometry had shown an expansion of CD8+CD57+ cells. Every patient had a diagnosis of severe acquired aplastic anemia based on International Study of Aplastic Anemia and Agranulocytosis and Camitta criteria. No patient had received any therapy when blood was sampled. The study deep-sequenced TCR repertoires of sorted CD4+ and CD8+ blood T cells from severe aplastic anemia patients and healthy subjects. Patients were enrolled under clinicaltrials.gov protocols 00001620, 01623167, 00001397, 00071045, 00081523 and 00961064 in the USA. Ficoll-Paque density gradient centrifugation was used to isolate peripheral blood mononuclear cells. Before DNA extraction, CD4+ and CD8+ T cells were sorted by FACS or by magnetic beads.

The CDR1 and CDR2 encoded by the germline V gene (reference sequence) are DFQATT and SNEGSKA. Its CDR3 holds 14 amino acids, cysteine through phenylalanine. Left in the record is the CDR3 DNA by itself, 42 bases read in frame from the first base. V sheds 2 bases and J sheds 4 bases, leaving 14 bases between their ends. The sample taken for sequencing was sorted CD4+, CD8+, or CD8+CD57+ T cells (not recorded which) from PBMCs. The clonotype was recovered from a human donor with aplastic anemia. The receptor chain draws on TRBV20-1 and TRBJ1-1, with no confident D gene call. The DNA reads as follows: TGCAGTGCTAGAACCACGGGGTGGATCACTGAAGCTTTCTTT. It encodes CSARTTGWITEAFF.